These T cell receptor beta chains were read from a single sample in a study of shared clonotypes between healthy human individuals. Assay: immunoSEQ multiplex PCR; the TCRdb copy retains only in-frame clones and omits some. The sample records a few million clones, less than 95% being singletons. Sequencing was performed on naive CD4+ T cells from PBMCs. All receptors derive from a man between 18 and 35 years old in good health. Some clones in this sample may be carry-over from other donors' samples. The conserved cysteine and the conserved F or W are not part of the CDR3 here.

TRBJ1-2 | TRBV28 | ASSLYPGAYYGYT
TRBJ1-2 | TRBV5-1 | ASSLGERTGYT
TRBJ1-1 | TRBV28 | ASSFQGNTEAF
TRBJ2-7 | TRBV6-5 | ASSRQGSSYEQY
TRBJ2-1 | TRBV18 | ASSPSQGRGSYYNEQF
TRBJ1-1 | TRBV5-1 | ASSRMTDRNTEAF
TRBJ2-3 | TRBV9 | ASTLAHSTDTQY
TRBJ2-7 | TRBV4-2 | ASSRERAGEYEQY
TRBJ2-1 | TRBV6-1 | ASSEVGNEQF
TRBJ1-2 | TRBV28 | ASSFQAYGYT
TRBJ1-4 | TRBV5-1 | ASSLVGGANEKLF
TRBJ1-1 | TRBV6-1 | ASSVSGSGEAF
TRBJ1-1 | TRBV5-1 | ASSLLSGDTEAF
TRBJ1-4 | TRBV5-1 | ASSPVGQGNEKLF
TRBJ1-3 | TRBV9 | ASSPRTRGNTIY
TRBJ1-1 | TRBV7-9 | ASSSQGLTEAF
TRBJ2-3 | TRBV7-3 | ASSLSRGTDTQY
TRBJ1-5 | TRBV7-9 | ASSLMNQPQH
TRBJ1-1 | TRBV29-1 | SGGQGNTEAF
TRBJ1-5 | TRBV18 | ASSTTAQGEQPQH
TRBJ2-1 | TRBV28 | ASRRTGQGYNEQF
TRBJ2-7 | TRBV7-9 | ASSLGQRISYEQY
TRBJ1-3 | TRBV14 | ASSQDSLPENTIY
TRBJ2-1 | TRBV19 | ASSNLLAGGLVDEQF
TRBJ1-3 | TRBV11-1 | ASSLSRSSGNTIY
TRBJ2-5 | TRBV7-9 | ASSRTQETQY
TRBJ1-1 | TRBV5-1 | ASSLVPRGPEAF
TRBJ2-3 | TRBV4-3 | ASSQGQGVTDTQY
TRBJ2-7 | TRBV7-9 | ASSSTSGRAELQY
TRBJ1-2 | TRBV27 | ASSFRGTYGYT
TRBJ2-1 | TRBV6-1 | ASSPNYNEQF
TRBJ2-2 | TRBV7-3 | ASSVSGSDTGELF
TRBJ2-2 | TRBV5-1 | ASSLPTGGDGELF
TRBJ1-5 | TRBV28 | ASSLRVQPQH
TRBJ1-1 | TRBV5-1 | ASSPGLGRKNTEAF